The 5 T cell receptor beta chains below come from one sample, sequenced in a study of blood T cells in healthy people across ages. Primers used in a second PCR of roughly 7 to 11 cycles were a sample-barcoded 5' primer and a J-beta primer mix. TCRdb re-derived calls from the 5' RACE reads in MiXCR, one entry per CDR3 protein. The sample includes over 600,000 distinct CDR3 sequences, around 50% seen only once; the top ten take about a quarter. Input material: blood. Every receptor here comes from a man aged 40-49 years in good health.

The V call is TRBV3-1, the J call TRBJ2-5; 10 bases fit TRBD2. Germline V gene data show CDR1 as LGHDT and CDR2 as YNNKEL (reference sequence). V lost 1 base to trimming and J lost 3 bases; unmatched junction nucleotides: 5. CDR3 size: 16 residues. As DNA, the CDR3 is TGTGCCAGCAGCCAAGTCCTAGCGGGGGCAGAAGAGACCCAGTACTTC. Protein sequence: CASSQVLAGAEETQYF.

This sequence joins TRBV2 and TRBJ2-1; 12 nucleotides agree with TRBD2. Germline CDR1 SNHLY, CDR2 FYNNEI. J was trimmed by 3 bases and V by 4 bases; bases with no gene match: 7. This CDR3 comprises 17 residues. The DNA of the CDR3 is TGTGCCAGCAGTGCCCTACTAGCGGGGGGCCTCTACAATGAGCAGTTCTTC. Protein product: CASSALLAGGLYNEQFF. The whole variable domain, remainder taken from reference TRBV2 and TRBJ2-1, is EPEVTQTPSHQVTQMGQEVILRCVPISNHLYFYWYRQILGQKVEFLVSFYNNEISEKSEIFDDQFSVERPDGSNFTLKIRSTKLEDSAMYFCASSALLAGGLYNEQFFGPGTRLTVL.

The chain has TRBV5-1 and TRBJ1-1; 7 positions agree with TRBD1. The junction had 12 bases not matched to a gene; V was cut back by 0 bases and J by 1 base. The CDR3 sequence is 18 residues long. Per the germline V gene, CDR1 is SGHRS and CDR2 is YFSETQ. This CDR3 reads CASSLEGTVGLWNTEAFF. The CDR3 DNA is TGCGCCAGCAGCTTGGAGGGGACAGTTGGGTTGTGGAACACTGAAGCTTTCTTT.

The V call is TRBV7-3, the J call TRBJ2-2; D may be TRBD1 (7 bases). This CDR3 comprises 15 residues. V gave up 3 bases and J gave up 7 bases, with 15 bases separating them. Germline-derived CDR1 and CDR2 are SGHTA and FQGTGA. CDR3 amino acids: CASSFQGGRGGELFF. CDR3 in DNA: TGTGCCAGCAGCTTCCAGGGGGGCCGTGGCGGGGAGCTGTTTTTT.

The chain joins TRBV12-3 or TRBV12-4 to TRBJ1-1; D is undetermined. V dropped 6 bases and J dropped 4 bases, with 12 bases sitting between them. The CDR3 loop spans 13 amino acids. The DNA of the CDR3 is TGTGCCAGCAGCGATCTTATGGTCACTGAAGCTTTCTTT. Protein product: CASSDLMVTEAFF.